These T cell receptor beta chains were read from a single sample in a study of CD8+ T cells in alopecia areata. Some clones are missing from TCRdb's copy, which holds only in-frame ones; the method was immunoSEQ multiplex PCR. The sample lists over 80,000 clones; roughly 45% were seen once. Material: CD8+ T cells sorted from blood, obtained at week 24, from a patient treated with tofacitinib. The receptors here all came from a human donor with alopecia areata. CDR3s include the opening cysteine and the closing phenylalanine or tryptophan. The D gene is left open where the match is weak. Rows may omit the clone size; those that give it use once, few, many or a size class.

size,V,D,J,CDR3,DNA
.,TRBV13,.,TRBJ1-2,CASSLGTVNYGYTF,TGTGCCAGCAGCCTAGGGACGGTTAACTATGGCTACACCTTC
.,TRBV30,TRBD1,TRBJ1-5,CAWAGGPWDRPQHF,TGTGCCTGGGCAGGGGGACCCTGGGACCGGCCCCAGCATTTT
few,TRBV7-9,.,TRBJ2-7,CASSLVDSTYEQYF,TGTGCCAGCAGCTTAGTGGACAGCACCTACGAGCAGTACTTC
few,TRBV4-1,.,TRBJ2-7,CASSQISSYEQYF,TGCGCCAGCAGCCAGATAAGCTCCTACGAGCAGTACTTC
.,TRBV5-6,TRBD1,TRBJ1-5,CASSMVPGQRTGQPQHF,TGTGCCAGCAGTATGGTCCCGGGACAGAGAACAGGGCAGCCCCAGCATTTT
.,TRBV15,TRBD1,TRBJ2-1,CATSRTPHDRVIRDEQFF,TGTGCCACCAGCAGAACACCCCACGACAGGGTAATAAGGGATGAGCAGTTCTTC
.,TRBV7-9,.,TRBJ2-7,CASSFPEHQSSYEQYF,TGTGCCAGCAGCTTCCCCGAGCACCAGAGCTCCTACGAGCAGTACTTC
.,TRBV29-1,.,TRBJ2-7,CSVVWTEAPDYEQYF,TGCAGCGTTGTGTGGACAGAGGCCCCTGACTACGAGCAGTACTTC
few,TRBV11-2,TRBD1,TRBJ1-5,CASSQQGNGNQPQHF,TGTGCCAGCAGTCAACAGGGGAATGGCAATCAGCCCCAGCATTTT
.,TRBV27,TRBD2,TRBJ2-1,CASSLATSGRAGEQFF,TGTGCCAGCAGTTTAGCGACTAGCGGGAGGGCCGGCGAGCAGTTCTTC
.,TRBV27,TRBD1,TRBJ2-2,CASSSGQGNTGELFF,TGTGCCAGCAGTTCCGGACAGGGGAACACCGGGGAGCTGTTTTTT
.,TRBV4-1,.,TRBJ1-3,CASSRSGQIGSGNTIYF,TGCGCCAGCAGCCGAAGTGGGCAGATAGGCTCTGGAAACACCATATATTTT
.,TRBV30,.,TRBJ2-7,CAWSVGAGEGEQYF,TGTGCCTGGAGTGTGGGGGCGGGAGAGGGCGAGCAGTACTTC
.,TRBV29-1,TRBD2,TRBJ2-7,CSVGGGRASYEQYF,TGCAGCGTTGGGGGAGGGAGGGCATCCTACGAGCAGTACTTC